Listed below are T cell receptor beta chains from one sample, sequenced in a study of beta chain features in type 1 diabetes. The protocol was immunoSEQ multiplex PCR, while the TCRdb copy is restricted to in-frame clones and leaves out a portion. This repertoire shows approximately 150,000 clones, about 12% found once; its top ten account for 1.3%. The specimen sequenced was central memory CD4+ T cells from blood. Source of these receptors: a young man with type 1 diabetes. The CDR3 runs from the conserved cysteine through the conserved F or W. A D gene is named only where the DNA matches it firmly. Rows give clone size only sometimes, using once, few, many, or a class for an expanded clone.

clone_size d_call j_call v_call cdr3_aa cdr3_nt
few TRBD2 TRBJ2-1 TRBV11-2 CASSPLGGGSYNEQFF TGTGCCAGCAGCCCCCTTGGGGGGGGTTCCTACAATGAGCAGTTCTTC
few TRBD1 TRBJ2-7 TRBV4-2 CASSQVWGTVSIFRYEQYF TGTGCCAGCAGCCAAGTCTGGGGGACAGTCTCAATTTTCCGGTACGAGCAGTACTTC
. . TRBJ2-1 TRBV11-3 CASSLDAGPYNEQFF TGTGCCAGCAGCTTAGATGCGGGGCCTTACAATGAGCAGTTCTTC
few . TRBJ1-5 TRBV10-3 CAISESAVGRSYSNQPQHF TGTGCCATCAGTGAGTCGGCGGTAGGACGGTCCTATAGCAATCAGCCCCAGCATTTT
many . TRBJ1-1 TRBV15 CATRGATEAFF TGTGCCACCAGGGGGGCTACTGAAGCTTTCTTT
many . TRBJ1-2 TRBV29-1 CSVSGTTYGYTF TGCAGCGTTTCCGGGACAACCTATGGCTACACCTTC
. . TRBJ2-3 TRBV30 CAWSPPAITDTQYF TGTGCCTGGAGTCCCCCGGCTATAACAGATACGCAGTATTTT
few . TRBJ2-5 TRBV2 CASSEMGSKGETQYF TGTGCCAGCAGTGAGATGGGGTCAAAGGGGGAGACCCAGTACTTC
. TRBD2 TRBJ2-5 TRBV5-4 CASTPGLAGEETQYF TGTGCCAGCACCCCCGGACTAGCGGGGGAAGAGACCCAGTACTTC
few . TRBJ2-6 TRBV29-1 CSVSQGPSGANVLTF TGCAGCGTTTCCCAAGGCCCCTCTGGGGCCAACGTCCTGACTTTC
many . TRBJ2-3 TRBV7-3 CASSLTLSGGTDTQYF TGTGCCAGCAGCTTAACGCTTTCGGGGGGCACAGATACGCAGTATTTT
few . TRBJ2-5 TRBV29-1 CSVDRVGEETQYF TGCAGCGTTGACAGGGTAGGTGAAGAGACCCAGTACTTC
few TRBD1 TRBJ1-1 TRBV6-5 CASSSETRGPLTEAFF TGTGCCAGCAGTTCCGAAACCAGGGGGCCGCTCACTGAAGCTTTCTTT
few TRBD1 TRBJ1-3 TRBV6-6 CASSPDRASGNTIYF TGTGCCAGCAGCCCCGACAGGGCCTCAGGAAACACCATATATTTT
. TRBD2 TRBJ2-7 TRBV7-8 CASSLTSGGTTAYEQYF TGTGCCAGCAGCTTGACTAGCGGAGGAACTACAGCCTACGAGCAGTACTTC
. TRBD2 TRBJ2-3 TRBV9 CASSVQGGGTTDTQYF TGTGCCAGCAGCGTACAGGGCGGGGGGACCACAGATACGCAGTATTTT
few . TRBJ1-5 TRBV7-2 CASSLTRGGSNQPQHF TGTGCCAGCAGCTTAACTCGGGGAGGTAGCAATCAGCCCCAGCATTTT
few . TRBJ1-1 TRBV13 CASSLRPPGAMNTEAFF TGTGCCAGCAGCTTAAGGCCCCCCGGGGCGATGAACACTGAAGCTTTCTTT
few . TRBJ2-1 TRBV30 CAGSQWAGLNEQFF TGTGCCGGGAGTCAGTGGGCAGGGTTAAATGAGCAGTTCTTC
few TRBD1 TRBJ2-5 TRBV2 CASSRTGNQETQYF TGTGCCAGCAGTAGGACAGGGAATCAAGAGACCCAGTACTTC
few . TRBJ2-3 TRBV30 CAGSLAVGADTQYF TGTGCCGGAAGTTTAGCGGTAGGGGCAGATACGCAGTATTTT
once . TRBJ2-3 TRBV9 CASSAVEVGRATSTDTQYF TGTGCCAGCAGCGCCGTTGAGGTGGGGCGAGCAACTAGCACAGATACGCAGTATTTT
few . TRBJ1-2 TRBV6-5 CASRPDLLANYGYTF TGTGCCAGCAGGCCCGACCTCCTGGCTAACTATGGCTACACCTTC
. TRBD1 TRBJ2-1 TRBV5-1 CASSLVSSGQGFYEQFF TGCGCCAGCAGCCTGGTCAGCTCGGGACAGGGATTTTATGAGCAGTTCTTC
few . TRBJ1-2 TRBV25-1 CASSEQQAVYGYTF TGTGCCAGCAGTGAACAACAGGCGGTCTATGGCTACACCTTC
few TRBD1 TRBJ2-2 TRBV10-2 CASRAGGFAGELFF TGCGCCAGCAGGGCAGGGGGCTTCGCCGGGGAGCTGTTTTTT
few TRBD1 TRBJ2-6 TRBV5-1 CASSFGQGITYGSGANVLTF TGCGCCAGCAGCTTCGGACAGGGGATAACGTATGGCTCTGGGGCCAACGTCCTGACTTTC
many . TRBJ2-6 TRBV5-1 CASWNSGANVLTF TGCGCCAGCTGGAACTCTGGGGCCAACGTCCTGACTTTC
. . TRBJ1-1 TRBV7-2 CASTSEVRNTEAFF TGTGCCAGCACCTCGGAGGTCAGGAACACTGAAGCTTTCTTT
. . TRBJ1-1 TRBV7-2 CASSTSGTDNTEAFF TGTGCCAGCAGCACCTCGGGGACCGACAACACTGAAGCTTTCTTT
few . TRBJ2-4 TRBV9 CASSVSPLMTKNIQYF TGTGCCAGCAGCGTAAGCCCCCTTATGACCAAAAACATTCAGTACTTC
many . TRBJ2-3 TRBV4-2 CASSQGEDTSTDTQYF TGTGCCAGCAGCCAGGGTGAGGACACTAGCACAGATACGCAGTATTTT
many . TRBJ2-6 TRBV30 CARHRGQGYSGANVLTF TGTGCCCGCCACCGGGGGCAGGGCTACTCTGGGGCCAACGTCCTGACTTTC
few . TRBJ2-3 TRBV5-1 CASSFGHGQNTDTQYF TGCGCCAGCAGCTTCGGTCACGGACAGAACACAGATACGCAGTATTTT
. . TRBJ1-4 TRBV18 CASSPRMGGTNEKLFF TGTGCCAGCTCACCGCGGATGGGGGGTACTAATGAAAAACTGTTTTTT
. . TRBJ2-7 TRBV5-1 CASSSSAGPKSYEQYF TGCGCCAGCAGCTCGTCCGCAGGGCCTAAATCCTACGAGCAGTACTTC
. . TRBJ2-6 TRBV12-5 CASRESGANVLTF TGTGCTAGTAGGGAGTCTGGGGCCAACGTCCTGACTTTC
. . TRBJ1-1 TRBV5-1 CASSEDTGRWNTEAFF TGCGCCAGCAGCGAAGATACAGGGAGGTGGAACACTGAAGCTTTCTTT
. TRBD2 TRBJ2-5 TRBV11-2 CASSPGTSGGAFAETQYF TGTGCCAGCAGCCCCGGGACTAGCGGGGGGGCCTTTGCCGAGACCCAGTACTTC
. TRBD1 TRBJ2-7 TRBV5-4 CASSSPPGQGAEQYF TGTGCCAGCAGCTCACCCCCGGGACAGGGAGCCGAGCAGTACTTC
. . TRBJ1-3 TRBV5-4 CASSSGIQGSGNTIYF TGTGCCAGCAGCTCGGGGATACAGGGTTCTGGAAACACCATATATTTT
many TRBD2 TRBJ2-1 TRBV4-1 CASSQDPGLAANEQFF TGCGCCAGCAGCCAAGATCCCGGACTAGCGGCCAATGAGCAGTTCTTC
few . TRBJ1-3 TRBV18 CASSRPSPSGNTIYF TGTGCCAGCTCACGTCCATCCCCCTCTGGAAACACCATATATTTT
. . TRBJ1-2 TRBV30 CAWSGGTHTYGYTF TGTGCCTGGAGTGGGGGGACACACACGTATGGCTACACCTTC
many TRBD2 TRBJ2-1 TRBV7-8 CASNLLPSGGYNEQFF TGTGCCAGCAACCTTCTCCCTAGCGGGGGATACAATGAGCAGTTCTTC
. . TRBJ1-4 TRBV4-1 CASSPVGTTNEKLFF TGCGCCAGCAGCCCAGTGGGGACAACTAATGAAAAACTGTTTTTT
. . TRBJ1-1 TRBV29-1 CSVEDHGRTEAFF TGCAGCGTTGAAGATCACGGCAGGACTGAAGCTTTCTTT
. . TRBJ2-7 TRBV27 CASSVMGGSYEQYF TGTGCCAGCAGCGTCATGGGCGGTTCCTACGAGCAGTACTTC
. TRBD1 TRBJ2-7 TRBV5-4 CAIGDRATYEQYF TGTGCCATTGGGGACAGGGCGACCTACGAGCAGTACTTC
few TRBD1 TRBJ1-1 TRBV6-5 CASRPDRENTEAFF TGTGCCAGCAGGCCCGACAGGGAGAACACTGAAGCTTTCTTT
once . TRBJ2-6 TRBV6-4 CASSERFSGANVLTF TGTGCCAGCAGTGAACGATTCTCTGGGGCCAACGTCCTGACTTTC
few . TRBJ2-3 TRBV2 CATLPNRIGTDTQYF TGTGCCACCCTTCCAAACAGGATAGGCACAGATACGCAGTATTTT
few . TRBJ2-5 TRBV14 CASSLGETQYF TGTGCCAGCAGCCTGGGGGAGACCCAGTACTTC
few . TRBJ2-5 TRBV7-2 CASSLVWAQETQYF TGTGCCAGCAGCTTAGTTTGGGCCCAAGAGACCCAGTACTTC
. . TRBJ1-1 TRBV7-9 CASSRSGEAFF TGTGCCAGCTCTAGGTCAGGCGAAGCTTTCTTT